Sequencing of this TCR beta chain was carried out in a study of read filtering for tumor transcriptome and immune sequencing. This library used approximately 0.4 ug RNA and molecular barcoded adaptors spanning alpha/delta and beta/gamma chains. TCRdb called the reads again in MiXCR, with one record for every CDR3 protein. The data hold tens of thousands of distinct CDR3 sequences, with around an eighth observed a single time. Germline values: CDR1 DFQATT, CDR2 SNEGSKA (reference sequence). The CDR3 sequence is 12 residues long. A note on this clonotype: One base away lies a much larger clone, so this may be a sequencing read error.

The sample was a population of CD138-negative cells sorted from bone marrow. This TCR derives from a donor at least 40 years old with multiple myeloma. J is TRBJ1-1 and V is TRBV20-1; D call uncertain. CDR3 nucleotide sequence: TGCAGTGCCCACACGCCAGGTGCTGAAGCTCTCTTT. It encodes CSAHTPGAEALF.